The clone carrying this T cell receptor (beta chain) came up once. This CDR3 comprises 15 residues. Trimming removed 3 bases from V and 2 bases from J, with 14 bases in between. The germline CDR1 and CDR2 sequences are SGDLS and YYNGEE. These data originate in a study of blood T cell repertoires in COVID-19. Authors' analysis steps: Reference gene primer amplification yielded estimated nucleated cell counts. Generated by immunoSEQ multiplex PCR, the TCRdb table keeps only in-frame clones and is missing some. That table furnishes V, J and clone size, whereas the DNA furnished D and trimming. Of approximately 300,000 clones in the sample, more than 90% are singletons; the top ten hold 15% to 20%.

The chain links TRBV9 to TRBJ1-2; no reliable D call. The sequenced sample was PBMCs or T cells enriched from blood (not recorded which). The source is a woman in her thirties who had recovered from COVID-19. The CDR3 nucleotides read TGTGCCAGCAGCGCGGGGAAAGGGTACAACTATGGCTACACCTTC. Translation: CASSAGKGYNYGYTF.